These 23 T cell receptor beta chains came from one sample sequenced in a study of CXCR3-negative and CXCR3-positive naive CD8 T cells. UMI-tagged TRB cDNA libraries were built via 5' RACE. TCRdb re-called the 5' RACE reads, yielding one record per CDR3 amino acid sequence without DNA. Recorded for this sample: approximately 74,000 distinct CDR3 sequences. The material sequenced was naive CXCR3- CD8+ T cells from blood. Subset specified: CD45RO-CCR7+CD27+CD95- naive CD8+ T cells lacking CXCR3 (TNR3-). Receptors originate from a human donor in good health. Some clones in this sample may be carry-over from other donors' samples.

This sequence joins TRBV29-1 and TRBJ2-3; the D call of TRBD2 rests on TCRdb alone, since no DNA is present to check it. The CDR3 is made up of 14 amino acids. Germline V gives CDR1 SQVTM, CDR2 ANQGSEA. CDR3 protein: CSVFGLAGADTQYF.

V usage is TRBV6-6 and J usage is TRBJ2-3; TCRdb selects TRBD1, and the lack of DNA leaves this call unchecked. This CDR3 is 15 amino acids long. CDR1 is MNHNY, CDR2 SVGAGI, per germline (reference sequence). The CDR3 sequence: CASSYEGHFTDTQYF.

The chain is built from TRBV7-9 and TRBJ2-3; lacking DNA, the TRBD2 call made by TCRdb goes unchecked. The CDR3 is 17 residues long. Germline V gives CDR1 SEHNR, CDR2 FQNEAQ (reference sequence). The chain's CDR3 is CASSAHTSTLLTDTQYF.

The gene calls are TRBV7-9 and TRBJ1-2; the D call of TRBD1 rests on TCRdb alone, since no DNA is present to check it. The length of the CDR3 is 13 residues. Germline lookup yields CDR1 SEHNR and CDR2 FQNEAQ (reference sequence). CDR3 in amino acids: CASSYAGDYGYTF.

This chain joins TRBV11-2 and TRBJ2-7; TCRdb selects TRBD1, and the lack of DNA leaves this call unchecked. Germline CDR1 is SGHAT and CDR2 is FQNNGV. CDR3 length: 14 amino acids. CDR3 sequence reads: CASSLVDRGYEQYF.

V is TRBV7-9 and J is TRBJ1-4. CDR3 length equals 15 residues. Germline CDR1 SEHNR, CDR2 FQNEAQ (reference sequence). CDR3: CASSTTRGGWEKLFF.

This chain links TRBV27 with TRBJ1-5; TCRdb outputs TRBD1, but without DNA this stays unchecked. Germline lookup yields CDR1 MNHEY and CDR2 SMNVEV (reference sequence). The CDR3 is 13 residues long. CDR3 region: CASSRASNQPQHF.

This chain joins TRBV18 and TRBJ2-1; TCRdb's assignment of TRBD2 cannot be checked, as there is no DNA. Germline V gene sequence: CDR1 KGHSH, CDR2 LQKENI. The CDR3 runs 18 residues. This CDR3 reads CASSLDWTSRSSYNEQFF.

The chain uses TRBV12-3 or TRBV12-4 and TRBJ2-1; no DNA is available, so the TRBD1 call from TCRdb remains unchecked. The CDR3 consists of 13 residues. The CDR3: CASRPTGGTEQFF.

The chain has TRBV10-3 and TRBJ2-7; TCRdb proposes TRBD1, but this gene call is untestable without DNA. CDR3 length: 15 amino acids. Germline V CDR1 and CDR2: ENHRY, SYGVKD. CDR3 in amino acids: CAISESMTGGYEQYF.

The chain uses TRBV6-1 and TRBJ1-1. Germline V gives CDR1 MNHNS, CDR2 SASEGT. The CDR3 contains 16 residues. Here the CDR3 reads CASSESLGRWDTEAFF.

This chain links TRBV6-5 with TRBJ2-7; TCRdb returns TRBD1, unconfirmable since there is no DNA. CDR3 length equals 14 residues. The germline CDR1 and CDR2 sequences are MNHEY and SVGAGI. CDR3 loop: CASSYGQGAYEQYF.

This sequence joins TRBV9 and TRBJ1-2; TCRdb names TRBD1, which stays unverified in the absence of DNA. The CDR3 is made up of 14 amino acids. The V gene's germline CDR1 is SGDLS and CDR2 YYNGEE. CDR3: CASSGARGGLGYTF. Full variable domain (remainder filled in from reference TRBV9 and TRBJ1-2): DSGVTQTPKHLITATGQRVTLRCSPRSGDLSVYWYQQSLDQGLQFLIQYYNGEERAKGNILERFSAQQFPDLHSELNLSSLELGDSALYFCASSGARGGLGYTFGSGTRLTVV.

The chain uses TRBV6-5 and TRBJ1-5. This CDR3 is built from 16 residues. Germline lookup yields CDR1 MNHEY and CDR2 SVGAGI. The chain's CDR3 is CASSYSRVRDDQPQHF.

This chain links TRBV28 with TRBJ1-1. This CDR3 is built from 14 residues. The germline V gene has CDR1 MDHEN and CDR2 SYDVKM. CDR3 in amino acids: CASTPRSGGTEAFF.

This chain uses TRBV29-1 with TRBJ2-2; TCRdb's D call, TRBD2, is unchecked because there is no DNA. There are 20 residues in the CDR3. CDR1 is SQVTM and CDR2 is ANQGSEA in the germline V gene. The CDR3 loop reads CSVEDPTSGGLVVGPGELFF.

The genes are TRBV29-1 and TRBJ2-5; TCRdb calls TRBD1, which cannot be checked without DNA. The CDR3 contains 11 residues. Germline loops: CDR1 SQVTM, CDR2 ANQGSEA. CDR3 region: CSSGIQETQYF.

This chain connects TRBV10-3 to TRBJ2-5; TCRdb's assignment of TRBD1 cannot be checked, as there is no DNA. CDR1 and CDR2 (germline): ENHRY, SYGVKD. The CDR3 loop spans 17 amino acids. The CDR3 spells CAISKDGIRGPQETQYF.

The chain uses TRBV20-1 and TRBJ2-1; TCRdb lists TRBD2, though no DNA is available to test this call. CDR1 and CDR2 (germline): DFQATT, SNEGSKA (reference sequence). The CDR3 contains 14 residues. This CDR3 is CSASRSGGWNEQFF.

The CDR3 sequence: CASSMSGAGQETQYF. The V call is TRBV25-1, the J call TRBJ2-5; TCRdb returns TRBD2, unconfirmable since there is no DNA. Germline CDR1 is MGHDK and CDR2 is SYGVNS. The CDR3 sequence is 15 residues long. The full variable domain, with the rest looked up from reference TRBV25-1 and TRBJ2-5, is EADIYQTPRYLVIGTGKKITLECSQTMGHDKMYWYQQDPGMELHLIHYSYGVNSTEKGDLSSESTVSRIRTEHFPLTLESARPSHTSQYLCASSMSGAGQETQYFGPGTRLLVL.

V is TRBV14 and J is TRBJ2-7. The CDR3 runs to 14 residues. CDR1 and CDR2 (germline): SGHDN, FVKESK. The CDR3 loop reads CASSQAGTLYEQYF.

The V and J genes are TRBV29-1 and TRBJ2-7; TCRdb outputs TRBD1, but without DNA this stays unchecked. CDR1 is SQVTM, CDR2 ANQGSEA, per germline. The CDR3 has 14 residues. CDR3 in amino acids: CSVEVSGQIYEQYF.

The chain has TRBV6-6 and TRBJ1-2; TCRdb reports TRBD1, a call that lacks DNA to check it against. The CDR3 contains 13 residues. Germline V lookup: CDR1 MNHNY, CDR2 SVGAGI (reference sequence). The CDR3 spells CASSQQGGYGYTF.